The clone carrying this T cell receptor beta chain was detected a few times. V dropped 7 bases and J dropped 0; count of bases not matched to a gene: 7. Germline assignment: CDR1 SGHTS and CDR2 YDEGEE. The CDR3 covers 15 residues. This sample is part of a study of patients and donors after allogeneic stem cell transplantation. TCRdb used MiXCR to reprocess the RT-PCR reads, holding one entry per CDR3 protein. The sample shows about a million distinct CDR3 sequences, around 17% of them seen only once. This chain uses TRBV5-8 with TRBJ1-5; TRBD1 matches at 7 bases. The specimen was blood, either unsorted or a sorted T cell fraction (not recorded which). The TCR sequence derives from a human donor who was either an allogeneic HSCT recipient or a stem cell or donor lymphocyte infusion donor (not recorded which). It is not recorded whose cells these are; they may come from a transplant donor. In DNA, the CDR3 is TGTGCCAGCCGGGACAGCAAATTTAGCAATCAGCCCCAGCATTTT. Amino acids: CASRDSKFSNQPQHF.